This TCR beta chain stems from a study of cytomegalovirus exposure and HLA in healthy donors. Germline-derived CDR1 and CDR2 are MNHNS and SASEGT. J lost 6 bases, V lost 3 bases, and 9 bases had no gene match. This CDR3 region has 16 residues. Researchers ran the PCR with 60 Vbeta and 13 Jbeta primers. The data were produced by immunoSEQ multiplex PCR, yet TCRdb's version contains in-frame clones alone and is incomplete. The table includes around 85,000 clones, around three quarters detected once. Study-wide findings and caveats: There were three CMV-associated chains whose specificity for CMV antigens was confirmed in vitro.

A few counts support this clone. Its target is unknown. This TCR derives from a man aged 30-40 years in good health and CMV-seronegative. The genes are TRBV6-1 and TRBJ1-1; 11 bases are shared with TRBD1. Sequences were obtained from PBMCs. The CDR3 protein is CASSEDRGREFAEAFF. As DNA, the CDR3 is TGTGCCAGCAGTGAGGACAGGGGGCGCGAATTCGCTGAAGCTTTCTTT.